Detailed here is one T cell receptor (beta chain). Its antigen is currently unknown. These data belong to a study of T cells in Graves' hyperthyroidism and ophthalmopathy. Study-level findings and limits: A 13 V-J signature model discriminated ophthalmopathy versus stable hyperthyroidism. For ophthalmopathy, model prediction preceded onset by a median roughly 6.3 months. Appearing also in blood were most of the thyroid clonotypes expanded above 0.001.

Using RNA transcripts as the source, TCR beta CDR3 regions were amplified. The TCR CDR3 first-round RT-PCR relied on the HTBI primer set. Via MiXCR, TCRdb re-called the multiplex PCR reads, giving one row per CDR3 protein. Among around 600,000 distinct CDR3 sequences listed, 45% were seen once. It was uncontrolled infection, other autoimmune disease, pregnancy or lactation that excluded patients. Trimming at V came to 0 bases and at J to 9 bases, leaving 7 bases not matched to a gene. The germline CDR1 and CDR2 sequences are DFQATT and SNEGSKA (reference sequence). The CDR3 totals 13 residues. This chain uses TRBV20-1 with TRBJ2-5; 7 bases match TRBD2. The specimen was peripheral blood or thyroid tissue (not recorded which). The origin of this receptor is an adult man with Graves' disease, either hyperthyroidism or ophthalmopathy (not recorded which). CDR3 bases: TGCAGTGCTAGAGATTTGAGTGGGGGGGCCCAGTACTTC. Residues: CSARDLSGGAQYF.